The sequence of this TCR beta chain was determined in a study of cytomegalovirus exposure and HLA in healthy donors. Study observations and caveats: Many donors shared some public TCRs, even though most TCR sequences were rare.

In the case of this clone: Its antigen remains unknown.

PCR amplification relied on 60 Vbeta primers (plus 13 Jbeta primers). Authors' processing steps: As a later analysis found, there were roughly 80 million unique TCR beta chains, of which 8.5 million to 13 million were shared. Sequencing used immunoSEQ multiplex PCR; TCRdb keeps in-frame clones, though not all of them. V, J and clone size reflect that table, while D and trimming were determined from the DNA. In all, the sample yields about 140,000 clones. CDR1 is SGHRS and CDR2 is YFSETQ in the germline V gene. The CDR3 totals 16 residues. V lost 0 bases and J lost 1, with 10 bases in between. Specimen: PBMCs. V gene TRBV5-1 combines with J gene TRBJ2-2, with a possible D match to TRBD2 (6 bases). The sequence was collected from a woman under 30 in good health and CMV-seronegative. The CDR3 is CASSLETSLNTGELFF. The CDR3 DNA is TGCGCCAGCAGCTTGGAAACTAGCTTGAACACCGGGGAGCTGTTTTTT.